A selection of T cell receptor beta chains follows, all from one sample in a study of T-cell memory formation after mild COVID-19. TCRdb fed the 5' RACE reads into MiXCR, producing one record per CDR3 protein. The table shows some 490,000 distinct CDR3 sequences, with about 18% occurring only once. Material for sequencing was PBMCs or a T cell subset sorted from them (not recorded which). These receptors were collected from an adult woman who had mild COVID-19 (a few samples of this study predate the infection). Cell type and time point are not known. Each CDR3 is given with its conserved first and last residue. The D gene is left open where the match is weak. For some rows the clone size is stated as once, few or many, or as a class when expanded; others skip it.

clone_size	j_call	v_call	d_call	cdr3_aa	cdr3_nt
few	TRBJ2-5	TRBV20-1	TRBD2	CSARDLNPASGGIQETQYF	TGCAGTGCTAGAGATCTCAACCCGGCTAGCGGGGGAATTCAAGAGACCCAGTACTTC
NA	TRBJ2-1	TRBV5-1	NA	CASSVQGPSYNEQFF	TGCGCCAGCAGCGTCCAGGGCCCCTCCTACAATGAGCAGTTCTTC
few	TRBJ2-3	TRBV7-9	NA	CASSLLLGTDTQYF	TGTGCCAGCAGCTTACTTCTCGGCACAGATACGCAGTATTTT
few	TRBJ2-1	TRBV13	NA	CASSYGVASDEQFF	TGTGCCAGCAGCTACGGGGTAGCTTCAGATGAGCAGTTCTTC
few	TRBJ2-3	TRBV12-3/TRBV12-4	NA	CASSFRTDTQYF	TGTGCCAGCAGTTTTAGGACGGATACGCAGTATTTT
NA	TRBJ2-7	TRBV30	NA	CAWSVQGPDEQYF	TGTGCCTGGAGTGTACAGGGCCCCGACGAGCAGTACTTC
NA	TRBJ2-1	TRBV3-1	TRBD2	CASSPRSGIMGEQFF	TGTGCCAGCAGCCCAAGAAGCGGGATAATGGGTGAGCAGTTCTTC
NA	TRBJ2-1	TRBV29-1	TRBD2	CSVEGLAAYNEQFF	TGCAGCGTTGAAGGACTAGCGGCCTACAATGAGCAGTTCTTC
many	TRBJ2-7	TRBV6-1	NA	CASSEAWGGEQYF	TGTGCCAGCAGTGAAGCCTGGGGAGGCGAGCAGTACTTC
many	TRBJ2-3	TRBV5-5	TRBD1	CASSFKSGQATDTQYF	TGTGCCAGCAGCTTTAAATCGGGACAGGCAACAGATACGCAGTATTTT
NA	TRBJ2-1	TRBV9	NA	CASSVDLPKIEQFF	TGTGCCAGCAGCGTAGATCTGCCGAAGATTGAGCAGTTCTTC
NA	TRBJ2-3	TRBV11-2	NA	CASSFSRQGGGDTQYF	TGTGCCAGCAGCTTCTCTAGACAGGGAGGTGGGGATACGCAGTATTTT
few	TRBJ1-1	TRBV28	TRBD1	CASSETGGPTEAFF	TGTGCCAGCAGCGAAACAGGGGGGCCCACTGAAGCTTTCTTT
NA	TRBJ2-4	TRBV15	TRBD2	CATSRVAGGPIAKNIQYF	TGTGCCACCAGCAGAGTAGCGGGGGGGCCGATAGCCAAAAACATTCAGTACTTC
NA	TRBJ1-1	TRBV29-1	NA	CSVDSGSGWDTEAFF	TGCAGCGTTGATTCAGGATCGGGTTGGGACACTGAAGCTTTCTTT
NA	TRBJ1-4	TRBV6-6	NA	CASRPGPNEKLFF	TGTGCCAGCAGGCCGGGTCCGAATGAAAAACTGTTTTTT
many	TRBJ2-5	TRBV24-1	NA	CATSDLQDGEETQYF	TGTGCCACCAGTGATTTGCAGGACGGAGAAGAGACCCAGTACTTC
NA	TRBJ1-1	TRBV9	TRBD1	CASSVGRQGTSTEAFF	TGTGCCAGCAGCGTAGGGCGACAGGGTACGTCCACTGAAGCTTTCTTT
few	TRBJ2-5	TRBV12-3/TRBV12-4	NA	CASSTRGVMGETQYF	TGTGCCAGCAGTACTAGAGGGGTAATGGGAGAGACCCAGTACTTC
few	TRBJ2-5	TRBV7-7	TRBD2	CASSPRTSGRARETQYF	TGTGCTAGCAGCCCGCGGACTAGCGGGAGGGCCAGGGAGACCCAGTACTTC
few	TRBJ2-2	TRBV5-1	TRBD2	CASSWTSGSPGPGELFF	TGCGCCAGCAGCTGGACTAGCGGGAGTCCGGGCCCCGGGGAGCTGTTTTTT
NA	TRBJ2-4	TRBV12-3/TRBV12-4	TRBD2	CASTQIAGANIQYF	TGTGCCAGCACTCAAATCGCGGGAGCTAACATTCAGTACTTC
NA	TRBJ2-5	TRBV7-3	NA	CASSKTAVQETQYF	TGTGCCAGCAGCAAGACAGCCGTCCAAGAGACCCAGTACTTC
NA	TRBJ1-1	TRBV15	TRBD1	CATKTGLVNTEAFF	TGTGCCACCAAGACAGGGCTGGTGAACACTGAAGCTTTCTTT
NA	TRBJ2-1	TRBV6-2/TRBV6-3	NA	CASEGDFSEQFF	TGTGCCAGCGAGGGAGATTTCAGTGAGCAGTTCTTC
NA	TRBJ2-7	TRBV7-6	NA	CASSLTSPPYEQYF	TGTGCCAGCAGCTTGACCAGTCCTCCCTACGAGCAGTACTTC
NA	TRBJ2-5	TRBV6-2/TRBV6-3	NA	CASSYLRAAETQYF	TGTGCCAGCAGTTACCTGCGGGCTGCGGAGACCCAGTACTTC
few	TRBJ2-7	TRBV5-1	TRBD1	CASSRDRASYEQYF	TGCGCCAGCAGCCGGGACAGGGCATCGTACGAGCAGTACTTC
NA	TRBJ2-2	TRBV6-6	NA	CASRAANTGELFF	TGTGCCAGCCGTGCCGCGAACACCGGGGAGCTGTTTTTT
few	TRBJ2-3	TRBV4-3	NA	CASSQERGSTDTQYF	TGCGCCAGCAGCCAAGAGAGGGGTAGCACAGATACGCAGTATTTT
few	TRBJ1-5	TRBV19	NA	CASSMRPKGRFSNQPQHF	TGTGCCAGTAGTATGCGCCCGAAGGGGAGGTTTAGCAATCAGCCCCAGCATTTT
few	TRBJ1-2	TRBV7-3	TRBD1	CAIRPARGLYGYTF	TGTGCCATCCGCCCAGCTAGGGGGCTCTATGGCTACACCTTC
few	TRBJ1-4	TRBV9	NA	CASSVGAANEKLFF	TGTGCCAGCAGCGTAGGAGCGGCTAATGAAAAACTGTTTTTT
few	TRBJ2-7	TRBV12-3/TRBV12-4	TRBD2	CASSIGSSGPYEQYF	TGTGCCAGCAGCATAGGCTCTAGCGGGCCCTACGAGCAGTACTTC
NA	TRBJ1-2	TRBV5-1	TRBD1	CASSRLTGAGYGYTF	TGCGCCAGCAGCCGATTGACAGGGGCGGGGTATGGCTACACCTTC
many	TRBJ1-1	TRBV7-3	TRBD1	CASRGQENTEAFF	TGTGCCAGCAGAGGACAGGAGAACACTGAAGCTTTCTTT
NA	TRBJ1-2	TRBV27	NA	CASSLFWGSDGYTF	TGTGCCAGCAGTTTATTTTGGGGGAGTGATGGCTACACCTTC
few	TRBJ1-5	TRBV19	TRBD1	CASSTQGVSQPQHF	TGTGCCAGTAGTACCCAGGGGGTGTCTCAGCCCCAGCATTTT
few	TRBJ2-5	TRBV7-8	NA	CASSLVASRYQETQYF	TGTGCCAGCAGCTTGGTAGCGTCAAGGTACCAAGAGACCCAGTACTTC
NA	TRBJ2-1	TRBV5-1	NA	CASSFGRRDNEQFF	TGCGCCAGCAGCTTTGGGCGACGAGACAATGAGCAGTTCTTC
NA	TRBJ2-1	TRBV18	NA	CASSPPLNRGEQFF	TGTGCCAGCTCACCACCCTTAAATCGGGGTGAGCAGTTCTTC
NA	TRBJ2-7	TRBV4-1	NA	CASSPGTAGEQYF	TGCGCCAGCAGCCCCGGGACGGCAGGCGAGCAGTACTTC
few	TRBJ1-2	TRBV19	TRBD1	CASRRDRGYYGYTF	TGTGCCAGTAGACGGGACAGGGGGTACTATGGCTACACCTTC
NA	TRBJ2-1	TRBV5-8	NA	CASSLASFSYNEQFF	TGTGCCAGCAGCTTGGCGTCTTTTTCCTACAATGAGCAGTTCTTC
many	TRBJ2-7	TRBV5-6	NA	CASSLALYEQYF	TGTGCCAGCAGCTTAGCTCTATACGAGCAGTACTTC
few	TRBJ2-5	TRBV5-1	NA	CASSLEPGQETQYF	TGCGCCAGCAGCTTGGAACCAGGCCAAGAGACCCAGTACTTC
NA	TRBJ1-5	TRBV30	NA	CAWSLQGGQPQHF	TGTGCCTGGAGTCTGCAGGGAGGTCAGCCCCAGCATTTT
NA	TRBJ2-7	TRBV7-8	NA	CASSPRGGASGEQYF	TGTGCCAGCAGCCCCAGGGGGGGCGCATCCGGCGAGCAGTACTTC
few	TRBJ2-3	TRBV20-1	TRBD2	CSAIIAGTDTQYF	TGCAGTGCTATCATAGCGGGAACAGATACGCAGTATTTT
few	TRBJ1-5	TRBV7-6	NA	CASSLEAERVNQPQHF	TGTGCCAGCAGCTTAGAGGCAGAACGAGTCAATCAGCCCCAGCATTTT
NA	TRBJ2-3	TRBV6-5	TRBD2	CASSYLGLGGDTQYF	TGTGCCAGCAGTTACTTGGGACTAGGGGGAGATACGCAGTATTTT
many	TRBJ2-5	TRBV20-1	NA	CSARGGGFSGYGETQYF	TGCAGTGCTAGAGGAGGGGGCTTTAGCGGGTACGGAGAGACCCAGTACTTC
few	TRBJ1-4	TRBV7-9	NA	CASSWRDEKLFF	TGTGCCAGCAGCTGGCGAGATGAAAAACTGTTTTTT
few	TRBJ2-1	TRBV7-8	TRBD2	CASSLRGAGGSDEQFF	TGTGCCAGCAGCCTGCGGGGAGCGGGGGGTTCAGATGAGCAGTTCTTC